This T cell receptor (beta chain) comes out of a study of cytotoxic CD8 clonotypes in ibrutinib-treated CLL (dated by TCRdb to the early 2020s). For the wider study: The cohort had around twelve relapsed/refractory and more than 14 treatment-naive patients; 17 were IGHV unmutated. Responses were partial in around 25 patients and complete in 2; after median approximately 69 months follow-up, roughly 15 stayed in remission and 12 progressed. Samples at response were collected after a median of approximately twelve months of treatment, with a range of about 6 to 40 months. An average of about 250,000 productive templates and 80,000 to 95,000 productive rearrangements was obtained per sample. Of the 90 or so participants in the trial, roughly 26 had longitudinal samples available. Cryopreserved peripheral blood mononuclear cells were collected before treatment, at response, and at either disease progression or sustained remission. Every remission and progressive disease sample was obtained while ibrutinib was still being received by the patients. The research as a whole found: At baseline, clonality was higher than in age-matched healthy donors and showed a strong correlation with circulating CD8+ T-cell counts. Sampling times were not matched between patients in sustained remission and patients whose disease was progressing, and lymph node repertoires were not examined. Public clonotypes were rare and either shrank or stayed stable during treatment, and the rise in clonality at ibrutinib response reflected expansion of private clonotypes. At ibrutinib response clonality went up, during sustained remission it held steady, and at progression it dropped back toward baseline.

The time point tag for this specimen amounts to: 12 months on ibrutinib. Roughly 2 micrograms of genomic DNA were extracted from cryopreserved PBMCs for TCR beta library preparation. Longitudinal blood samples from CLL patients on ibrutinib monotherapy were analyzed using high-throughput TCR beta sequencing. Patients were enrolled in a phase 2 open-label single-center ibrutinib monotherapy trial. V is cut by 0 bases and J by 2 bases, and the space between the germline ends is 4 bases. The CDR3 runs 14 amino acids, cysteine and phenylalanine included. Left in the record is the CDR3 DNA by itself, 42 bases read in frame from the first base. CDR1 and CDR2, per the germline V gene (reference sequence), are SEHNR and FQNEAQ. On this clone: This clone's antigen is unknown. Base qualities are not at hand, and no much larger clone is one base apart.

On a MiSeq, deep resolution sequencing aimed for a depth between 1 in 1 million and 1 in 200,000 T cells, with each clonotype covered approximately 10x on average. The immunoSEQ hsTCRB Kit was used to generate TCR beta libraries. Processing in the source paper ran as follows. The data were analyzed with ImmunoSEQ Analyzer and ImmunoSEQ Data Assistant, and V, D and J gene assignments followed IMGT definitions. Clonality was computed as one minus normalized Shannon entropy of productive rearrangement frequencies, ranging from 0 to 1. Only overrepresented clonotypes making up at least 0.05% of the repertoire of each patient were included in the public clonotype analysis. Some 12 age-matched healthy donor repertoires from immuneACCESS served as clonality controls. TCRdb retrieved this table from immuneACCESS and kept in-frame rearrangements only. Not all clones are present; in checked studies, unresolved V genes account for under half, and no reason is known for the remainder. V and J calls and clone size come straight from that table; D and trimming were deduced from the DNA. This sample is represented by hundreds of thousands of clones; roughly 79% of them were singletons. 9.5% to 12% of the sample belongs to the ten largest clones.

The chain links TRBV7-9 with TRBJ2-2; no D segment can be confidently identified. This material consisted of PBMCs, taken after 12 months of ibrutinib treatment. This TCR was sampled from a human donor with chronic lymphocytic leukemia. The CDR3 in this case is CASSLASNTGELFF. The bases are TGTGCCAGCAGCTTAGCGAGTAACACCGGGGAGCTGTTTTTT.